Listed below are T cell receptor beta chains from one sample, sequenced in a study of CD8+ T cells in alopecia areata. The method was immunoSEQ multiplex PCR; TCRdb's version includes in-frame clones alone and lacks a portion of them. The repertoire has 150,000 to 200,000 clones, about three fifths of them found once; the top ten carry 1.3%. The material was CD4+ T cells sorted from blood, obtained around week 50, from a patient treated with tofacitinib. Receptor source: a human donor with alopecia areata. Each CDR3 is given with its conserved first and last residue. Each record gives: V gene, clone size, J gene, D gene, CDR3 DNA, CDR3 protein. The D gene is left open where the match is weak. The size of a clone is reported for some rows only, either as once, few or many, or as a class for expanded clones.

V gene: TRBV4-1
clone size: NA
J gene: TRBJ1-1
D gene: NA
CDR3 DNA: TGCGCCAGCAGCCAAGTCACATTGAACACTGAAGCTTTCTTT
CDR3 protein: CASSQVTLNTEAFF

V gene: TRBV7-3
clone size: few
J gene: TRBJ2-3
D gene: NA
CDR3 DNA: TGTGCCAGCAGTATCGGGGACCGCACAGATACGCAGTATTTT
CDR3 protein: CASSIGDRTDTQYF

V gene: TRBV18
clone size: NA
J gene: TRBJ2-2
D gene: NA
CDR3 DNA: TGTGCCAGCTCACCAGGCCCTACCGGGGAGCTGTTTTTT
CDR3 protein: CASSPGPTGELFF

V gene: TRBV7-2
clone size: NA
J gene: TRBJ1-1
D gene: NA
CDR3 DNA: TGTGCCAGCAGCTTAGGGGCAGGCTTGAACACTGAAGCTTTCTTT
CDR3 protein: CASSLGAGLNTEAFF

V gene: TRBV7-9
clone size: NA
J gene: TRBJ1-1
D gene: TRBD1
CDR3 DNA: TGTGCCAGCAGCTTAGGAGGAGACAGGGTGGGCACTGAAGCTTTCTTT
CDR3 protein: CASSLGGDRVGTEAFF

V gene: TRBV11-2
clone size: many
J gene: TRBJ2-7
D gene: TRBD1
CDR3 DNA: TGTGCCAGCAGCTTAGGCATACAGGGGTACGAGCAGTACTTC
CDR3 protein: CASSLGIQGYEQYF

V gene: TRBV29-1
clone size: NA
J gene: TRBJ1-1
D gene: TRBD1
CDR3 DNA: TGCAGCGGGCTCGGACAGGGGAACACTGAAGCTTTCTTT
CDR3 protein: CSGLGQGNTEAFF

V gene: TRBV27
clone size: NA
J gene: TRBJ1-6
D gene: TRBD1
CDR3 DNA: TGTGCCAGCAGTATAACCCAACCCGGGACAGGGCCAAAATCACCCCTCCACTTT
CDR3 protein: CASSITQPGTGPKSPLHF

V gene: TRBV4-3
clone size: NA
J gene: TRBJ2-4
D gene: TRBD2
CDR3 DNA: TGCGCCAGCAGTCAAGAAGGTGTCACTAGCGGGGTACAGTACTTC
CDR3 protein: CASSQEGVTSGVQYF

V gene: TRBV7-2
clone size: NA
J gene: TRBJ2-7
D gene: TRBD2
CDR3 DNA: TGTGCCAGCAGACGAAGCGGGGAGACCTACGAGCAGTACTTC
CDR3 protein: CASRRSGETYEQYF

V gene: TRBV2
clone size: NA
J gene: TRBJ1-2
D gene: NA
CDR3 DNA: TGTGCCAGCAGTCGGTCGGACAAGGCCTATGGCTACACCTTC
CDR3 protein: CASSRSDKAYGYTF

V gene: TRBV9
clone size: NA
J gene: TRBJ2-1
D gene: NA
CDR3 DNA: TGTGCCAGCAGTTTTCGGAACAATGAGCAGTTCTTC
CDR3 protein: CASSFRNNEQFF

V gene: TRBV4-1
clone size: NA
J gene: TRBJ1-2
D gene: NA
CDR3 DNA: TGCGCCAGCAGCCAAGAAGTTAACAGGGCGGACTATGGCTACACCTTC
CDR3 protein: CASSQEVNRADYGYTF

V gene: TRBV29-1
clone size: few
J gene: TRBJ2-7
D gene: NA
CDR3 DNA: TGCAGCCCGACCGGGGACGACCCCTACGAGCAGTACTTC
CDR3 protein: CSPTGDDPYEQYF

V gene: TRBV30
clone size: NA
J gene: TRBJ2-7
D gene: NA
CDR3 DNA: TGTGCGTCATTGACAGTCTCCTACGAGCAGTACTTC
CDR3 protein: CASLTVSYEQYF

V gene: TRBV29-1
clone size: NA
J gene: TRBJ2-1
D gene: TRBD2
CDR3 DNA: TGCAGCTGTCCTAGCGGGGTCGATGAGCAGTTCTTC
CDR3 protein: CSCPSGVDEQFF

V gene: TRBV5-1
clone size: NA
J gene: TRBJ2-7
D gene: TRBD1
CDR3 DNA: TGCGCCAGCAGCTTAACAGGGGGCGGATACGAGCAGTACTTC
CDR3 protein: CASSLTGGGYEQYF

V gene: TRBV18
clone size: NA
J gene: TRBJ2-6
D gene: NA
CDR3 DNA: TGTGCCAGCTCACCACCGGCGGGCTCTGGGGCCAACGTCCTGACTTTC
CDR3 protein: CASSPPAGSGANVLTF

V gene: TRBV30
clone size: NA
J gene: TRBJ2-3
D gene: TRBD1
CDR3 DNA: TGTGCCTGGAGTGGTGGGGACAGGCCCACAGATACGCAGTATTTT
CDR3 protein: CAWSGGDRPTDTQYF